One and the same sample provided the 29 T cell receptor beta chains below, sequenced in a study of blood T cells in healthy people across ages. It was with a sample-barcoded 5' primer and a J-beta primer mix that a second PCR of roughly 6 to 12 cycles was run. From the 5' RACE reads, TCRdb called clonotypes with MiXCR, one entry per CDR3 protein. The data hold some 640,000 distinct CDR3 sequences, with roughly 50% observed a single time. The specimen sequenced was blood. The receptors were sampled from a woman in her fifties or sixties in good health.

The table lists this clonotype with a few counts. The chain employs TRBV29-1 and TRBJ1-2; D remains unclear. With 3 bases removed from V and 8 bases from J, the gap between germline ends came to 7 bases. CDR1 SQVTM and CDR2 ANQGSEA come from the germline V gene. The CDR3 contains 10 residues. In nucleotides, the CDR3 is TGCAGCGTTGATAAGGCGGGCTACACCTTC. Its protein product is CSVDKAGYTF. The full variable domain, in which reference TRBV29-1 and TRBJ1-2 provide the parts outside the CDR3, is SAVISQKPSRDICQRGTSLTIQCQVDSQVTMMFWYRQQPGQSLTLIATANQGSEATYESGFVIDKFPISRPNLTFSTLTVSNMSPEDSSIYLCSVDKAGYTFGSGTRLTVV.

The gene calls are TRBV4-1 and TRBJ2-4, with D perhaps matching TRBD1 or TRBD2 (6 bases each). The CDR3 runs to 15 residues. Germline V gene sequence: CDR1 MGHRA, CDR2 YSYEKL. The V end was cut by 6 bases, the J end by 0 bases, with 12 bases between. Here the CDR3 reads CASSPGGLAKNIQYF. CDR3 DNA sequence: TGCGCCAGCAGTCCCGGGGGCCTAGCCAAAAACATTCAGTACTTC.

The genes are TRBV2 and TRBJ1-4, with D hard to call. The CDR3 spans 15 residues. Germline CDR1 is SNHLY and CDR2 is FYNNEI. V was shortened by 6 bases and J by 8 bases, with 19 bases between the two germline ends. Written as DNA, the CDR3 is TGTGCCAGCAGCTACCCCAGCCCTTCAAGAGAAAAACTGTTTTTT. Residues: CASSYPSPSREKLFF. Using reference TRBV2 and TRBJ1-4 for the parts outside the CDR3, the full variable domain is EPEVTQTPSHQVTQMGQEVILRCVPISNHLYFYWYRQILGQKVEFLVSFYNNEISEKSEIFDDQFSVERPDGSNFTLKIRSTKLEDSAMYFCASSYPSPSREKLFFGSGTQLSVL.

The genes are TRBV15 and TRBJ2-3; 10 bases are shared with TRBD1. The ends lost 5 bases at V and 5 bases at J; junction bases unmatched: 13. Germline V gives CDR1 LNHNV, CDR2 YYDKDF (reference sequence). This CDR3 is built from 17 residues. CDR3 protein: CATSSLPPGQGIDTQYF. The CDR3 coding sequence is TGTGCCACCAGCTCCCTACCACCGGGACAGGGGATAGATACGCAGTATTTT.

The chain has TRBV4-3 and TRBJ2-1; D remains ambiguous. V lost 0 bases and J lost 9, with 9 bases in between. The CDR3 consists of 13 residues. CDR1 is LGHNA and CDR2 is YSLEER in the germline V gene. CDR3 loop: CASSQDRLGEQFF. CDR3 nucleotide sequence: TGCGCCAGCAGCCAAGATAGGCTGGGTGAGCAGTTCTTC.

This clonotype has just a few counts. The chain links TRBV9 to TRBJ2-1, with D unclear. Trimming took off 4 bases at V and 1 base at J, with 12 bases between the two ends. This CDR3 is 15 amino acids long. Germline CDR1 reads SGDLS; CDR2 reads YYNGEE. CDR3 sequence: CASSPAPLSYNEQFF. The DNA of the CDR3 is TGTGCCAGCAGCCCCGCTCCGTTATCCTACAATGAGCAGTTCTTC.

The genes are TRBV7-2 and TRBJ2-1; D not resolved. The J call may be in error: the DNA end matches TRBJ2-7 better. The CDR3 is made up of 13 amino acids. Germline V gene sequence: CDR1 SGHTA, CDR2 FQGNSA. The CDR3 sequence is CASSTSSYNEQYF. The CDR3 DNA is TGTGCCAGCAGCACCAGCTCCTACAATGAGCAGTACTTC.

The gene calls are TRBV7-8 and TRBJ2-7, with 8 bases lining up with TRBD1. V lost 6 bases and J lost 1; bases outside the gene matches: 14. The germline V gene encodes CDR1 SGHVS and CDR2 FQNEAQ. CDR3 length equals 17 residues. The CDR3 spells CASSSLVPGQASYEQYF. CDR3 in DNA: TGTGCCAGCAGTTCTTTGGTACCGGGACAGGCATCCTACGAGCAGTACTTC.

This rearrangement joins TRBV6-2 or TRBV6-3 to TRBJ2-7, with 11 bases matching TRBD1. The V segment lost 5 bases and the J segment 3 bases; nucleotides outside the gene matches: 6. Looked up from germline, CDR1 is MNHEY and CDR2 is SVGEGT. The CDR3 extends over 15 amino acids. The CDR3 coding sequence is TGTGCCAGCAGTGGACCGGGACAGGGGGACTACGAGCAGTACTTC. Translation: CASSGPGQGDYEQYF.

The chain couples TRBV5-1 to TRBJ2-3; 9 bases are shared with TRBD2. Losses at the gene ends were 6 bases for V and 3 bases for J; bases not matched to a gene: 14. From germline, CDR1 is SGHRS and CDR2 YFSETQ. The CDR3 has 17 amino acids. This CDR3 reads CASTSGKLAGKTDTQYF. CDR3 sequence (DNA): TGCGCCAGCACCTCAGGAAAGCTAGCGGGAAAGACAGATACGCAGTATTTT.

Here the CDR3 DNA reads TGTGCCAGCTCACCACCGTCAGGTGGGGCCAACGTCCTGACTTTC. Amino acid sequence: CASSPPSGGANVLTF. V is TRBV18 and J is TRBJ2-6; D gene unclear. V was pared by 0 bases and J by 3 bases, with 6 bases between. This CDR3 is built from 15 residues. CDR1 and CDR2 (germline): KGHSH, LQKENI.

V gene TRBV9 combines with J gene TRBJ1-1, with D possibly matching TRBD1 (6 bases). The V end was cut by 4 bases, the J end by 4 bases, with 23 bases between. CDR1 and CDR2 (germline): SGDLS, YYNGEE. The CDR3 consists of 17 residues. Here the CDR3 reads CASSPRQATPKCTEAFF. CDR3 in DNA: TGTGCCAGCAGCCCACGACAGGCTACTCCCAAGTGCACTGAAGCTTTCTTT.

The chain is built from TRBV5-1 and TRBJ2-5; D gene unclear. Germline CDR1 is SGHRS and CDR2 is YFSETQ. V gave up 2 bases and J gave up 0 bases, with 5 bases separating them. The CDR3 loop spans 13 amino acids. CDR3 coding DNA: TGCGCCAGCAGCTTCCCGTACCAAGAGACCCAGTACTTC. As protein: CASSFPYQETQYF.

The chain recombines TRBV12-3 or TRBV12-4 with TRBJ2-5; TRBD2 matches 8 bases. Judging by the DNA end, TRBJ2-7 fits better; the J call may be wrong. This CDR3 has 15 amino acids. The CDR3 reads CASSHGGGGRYEQYF. CDR3 DNA sequence: TGTGCCAGCTCCCATGGGGGGGGCGGGAGGTACGAGCAGTACTTC.

The V call is TRBV12-3 or TRBV12-4, the J call TRBJ2-7, with D tentatively TRBD1 (5 bases). The CDR3 is 13 residues long. The ends were cut back, 1 base at V and 5 bases at J, with 9 bases in the middle. Here the CDR3 DNA reads TGTGCCAGCAGTTTAGGCAGGGTGAACGAGCAGTACTTC. It yields the protein CASSLGRVNEQYF.

Only a few counts were recorded for this clonotype. The chain carries TRBV9 and TRBJ1-2; 10 bases align to TRBD1. The V gene's germline CDR1 is SGDLS and CDR2 YYNGEE. The CDR3 extends over 15 amino acids. Trimming removed 6 bases from V and 7 bases from J; junction bases left unmatched: 12. The CDR3 spells CASTANVRTGGGYTF. CDR3 coding DNA: TGTGCCAGCACCGCTAACGTCAGGACAGGGGGTGGCTACACCTTC.

This clonotype was found a few times. The DNA for the CDR3 is TGTGCCAGCAGCCAAGGACTAGCGGGAGGCTACAATGAGCAGTTCTTC. It codes for CASSQGLAGGYNEQFF. V gene TRBV7-3 combines with J gene TRBJ2-1; TRBD2 aligns across 14 bases. The CDR3 has 16 amino acids. V shed 5 bases, J shed 3 bases, and the junction held 3 bases outside the gene matches. Germline V lookup: CDR1 SGHTA, CDR2 FQGTGA.

This clonotype showed up just a few times. The chain combines TRBV29-1 with TRBJ1-1, with D hard to call. This CDR3 has 13 residues. V lost 2 bases and J 0 bases, leaving 7 bases between the germline ends. Germline-derived CDR1 and CDR2 are SQVTM and ANQGSEA. The CDR3 region is CSVELSLNTEAFF. The CDR3 DNA follows: TGCAGCGTTGAATTGAGTTTGAACACTGAAGCTTTCTTT. The full variable domain, in which reference TRBV29-1 and TRBJ1-1 provide the parts outside the CDR3, is SAVISQKPSRDICQRGTSLTIQCQVDSQVTMMFWYRQQPGQSLTLIATANQGSEATYESGFVIDKFPISRPNLTFSTLTVSNMSPEDSSIYLCSVELSLNTEAFFGQGTRLTVV.

The chain links TRBV11-2 to TRBJ2-1, with a possible D match to TRBD1 (6 bases). This CDR3 has 12 amino acids. V gave up 5 bases and J gave up 8 bases, with 10 bases separating them. Germline V gene lookup returns CDR1 SGHAT and CDR2 FQNNGV. The CDR3 coding sequence is TGTGCCAGCAGCAAGAACAGGGATGAGCAGTTCTTC. It specifies CASSKNRDEQFF. The full variable domain, its missing parts supplied by reference TRBV11-2 and TRBJ2-1, is EAGVAQSPRYKIIEKRQSVAFWCNPISGHATLYWYQQILGQGPKLLIQFQNNGVVDDSQLPKDRFSAERLKGVDSTLKIQPAKLEDSAVYLCASSKNRDEQFFGPGTRLTVL.

The chain is built from TRBV9 and TRBJ2-1; D might be TRBD2 (5 bases). V lost 3 bases and J lost 6, with 13 bases in between. Germline V gene lookup returns CDR1 SGDLS and CDR2 YYNGEE. The CDR3 is 14 residues long. The CDR3 DNA reads as TGTGCCAGCAGCGCCGGAGGACGGGTCAATGAGCAGTTCTTC. Encoded protein: CASSAGGRVNEQFF.

In its sample, this clonotype was seen many times. The rearrangement uses TRBV18 and TRBJ2-3; TRBD2 matches at 9 bases. Per germline, CDR1 KGHSH and CDR2 LQKENI. J lost 0 bases, V lost 8 bases, and 6 bases had no gene match. The CDR3 sequence is 15 residues long. In DNA form, the CDR3 reads TGTGCCAGCAGCCCAACTAGCGGGAGCACAGATACGCAGTATTTT. Protein: CASSPTSGSTDTQYF.

The genes are TRBV12-3 or TRBV12-4 and TRBJ2-3; 8 nucleotides match TRBD2. V dropped 6 bases and J dropped 6; count of bases not matched to a gene: 11. The CDR3 sequence is 15 residues long. The CDR3 protein is CASRFSTGREDTQYF. CDR3 in DNA: TGTGCCAGCAGGTTTAGCACCGGGAGGGAGGATACGCAGTATTTT.

The V call is TRBV6-5, the J call TRBJ2-5, with D unresolved. The CDR3 consists of 14 residues. CDR1 MNHEY and CDR2 SVGAGI come from the germline V gene. V was pared by 0 bases and J by 5 bases, with 10 bases between. CDR3 nucleotide sequence: TGTGCCAGCAGTTACTCGGCCCTAGGGGAGACCCAGTACTTC. Translation gives CASSYSALGETQYF.

The rearrangement uses TRBV20-1 and TRBJ2-7, with TRBD1 as a possible D gene (5 bases). This CDR3 has 13 amino acids. The germline gives CDR1 DFQATT, CDR2 SNEGSKA (reference sequence). Trimming removed 0 bases from V and 7 bases from J, with 13 bases in between. CDR3 amino acids: CSARDWQGKEQYF. CDR3 bases: TGCAGTGCTAGAGATTGGCAGGGTAAAGAGCAGTACTTC.

The V gene is TRBV5-1, the J gene TRBJ1-1; 8 bases line up with TRBD1. Germline V CDR1 and CDR2: SGHRS, YFSETQ. Trimming took 4 bases from V and 1 from J; bases not matched to a gene: 9. The CDR3 has 16 residues. The DNA of the CDR3 is TGCGCCAGCAGCCAGGGGGCTCAGGCGGGGAACACTGAAGCTTTCTTT. Amino acids: CASSQGAQAGNTEAFF.

This clonotype was seen only a few times. The chain combines TRBV7-2 with TRBJ2-1; TRBD2 agrees at 12 bases. The germline V gene has CDR1 SGHTA and CDR2 FQGNSA. This CDR3 comprises 16 residues. Trimming removed 6 bases from V and 4 bases from J; junction bases left unmatched: 7. CDR3 in amino acids: CASSSSGRALYNEQFF. The CDR3 DNA reads TGTGCCAGCAGTTCTAGCGGGAGGGCCCTTTACAATGAGCAGTTCTTC.

The V and J genes are TRBV12-3 or TRBV12-4 and TRBJ1-2; a possible D gene is TRBD1 (5 bases). The CDR3 has 13 amino acids. Trimming stripped 6 bases from V and 4 bases from J, with 12 bases between. This CDR3 is CASRPWGTYGYTF. The DNA of the CDR3 is TGTGCCAGCAGGCCCTGGGGGACCTATGGCTACACCTTC.

This clonotype has only a few counts. V usage is TRBV20-1 and J usage is TRBJ2-1, with 9 bases matching TRBD1. This CDR3 comprises 17 residues. Germline CDR1 DFQATT, CDR2 SNEGSKA (reference sequence). V was pared by 6 bases and J by 4 bases, with 16 bases of the junction left unmatched. The CDR3 protein is CSATSPSWDRAYNEQFF. DNA of the CDR3: TGCAGTGCAACCTCGCCAAGTTGGGACAGGGCTTACAATGAGCAGTTCTTC.

The V gene is TRBV6-6, the J gene TRBJ2-7; D is possibly TRBD1 (5 bases). Deletions cut 6 bases from V and 3 bases from J, with 9 bases between. The germline V gene encodes CDR1 MNHNY and CDR2 SVGAGI (reference sequence). This CDR3 spans 12 amino acids. This CDR3 is CASRLDSYEQYF. The CDR3 coding sequence is TGTGCCAGCAGGCTTGACAGCTACGAGCAGTACTTC.